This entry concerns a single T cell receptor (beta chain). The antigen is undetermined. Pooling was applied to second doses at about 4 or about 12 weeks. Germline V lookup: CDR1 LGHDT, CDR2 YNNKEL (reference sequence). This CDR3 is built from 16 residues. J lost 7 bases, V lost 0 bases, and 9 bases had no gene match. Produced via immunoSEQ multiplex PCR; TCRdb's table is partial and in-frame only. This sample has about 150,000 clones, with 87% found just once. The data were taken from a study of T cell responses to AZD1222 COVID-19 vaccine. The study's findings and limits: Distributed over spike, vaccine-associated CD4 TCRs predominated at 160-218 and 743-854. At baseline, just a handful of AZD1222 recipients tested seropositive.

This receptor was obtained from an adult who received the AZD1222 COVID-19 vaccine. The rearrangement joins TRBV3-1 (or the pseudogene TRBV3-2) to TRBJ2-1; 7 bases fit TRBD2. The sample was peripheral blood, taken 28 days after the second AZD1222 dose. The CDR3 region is CASSQDLSAGRNEQFF. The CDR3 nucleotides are TGTGCCAGCAGCCAAGATCTTTCTGCCGGGAGGAATGAGCAGTTCTTC.